The clone carrying this T cell receptor beta chain ranks as medium-sized. Its target is not known. TCRdb re-analysed the 5' RACE reads in MiXCR, keeping a single row per CDR3 protein. The data contain 5,000 to 7,000 distinct CDR3 sequences, 14% of them singletons. This CDR3 has 10 residues. Trimming removed 10 bases at V and 6 bases at J, with 6 bases between. Germline assignment: CDR1 SEHNR and CDR2 FQNEAQ (reference sequence). Time point here: sample taken at primary tumor resection. This sample is part of a study of spatial heterogeneity in lung cancer. Broader study findings: Mutation tallies in tumors tracked expanded intratumoral alpha and beta TCR counts. Of the expanded TCRs, ubiquitous and regional counts tracked the counts of ubiquitous and regional nonsynonymous mutations, respectively.

The source of this sequence is a male donor with early-stage non-small cell lung cancer. This rearrangement joins TRBV7-9 to TRBJ1-4; D remains ambiguous. This sample comprised lung tumor tissue, obtained at surgery. CDR3: CATGDEKLFF. CDR3 nucleotide sequence: TGTGCCACCGGAGATGAAAAACTGTTTTTT. Looking up the rest from reference TRBV7-9 and TRBJ1-4 gives the full variable domain: DTGVSQNPRHKITKRGQNVTFRCDPISEHNRLYWYRQTLGQGPEFLTYFQNEAQLEKSRLLSDRFSAERPKGSFSTLEIQRTEQGDSAMYLCATGDEKLFFGSGTQLSVL.